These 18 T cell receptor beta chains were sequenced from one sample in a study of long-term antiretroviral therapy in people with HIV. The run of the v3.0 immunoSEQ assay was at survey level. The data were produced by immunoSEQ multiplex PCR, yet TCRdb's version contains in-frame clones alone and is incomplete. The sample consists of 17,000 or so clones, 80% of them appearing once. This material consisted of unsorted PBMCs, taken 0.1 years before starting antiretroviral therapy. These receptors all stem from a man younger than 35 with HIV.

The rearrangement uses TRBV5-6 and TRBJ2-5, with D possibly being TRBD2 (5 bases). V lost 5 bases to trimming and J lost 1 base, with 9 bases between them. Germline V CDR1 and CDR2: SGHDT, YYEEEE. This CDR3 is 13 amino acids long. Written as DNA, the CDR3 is TGTGCCAGCAGGCAGCGGACCCAAGAGACCCAGTACTTC. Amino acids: CASRQRTQETQYF.

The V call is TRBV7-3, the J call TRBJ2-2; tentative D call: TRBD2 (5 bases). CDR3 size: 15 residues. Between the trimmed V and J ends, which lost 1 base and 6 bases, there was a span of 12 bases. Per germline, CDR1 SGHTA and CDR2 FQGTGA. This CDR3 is CASSLNPSWAGELFF. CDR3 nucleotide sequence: TGTGCCAGCAGCTTAAACCCTAGCTGGGCCGGGGAGCTGTTTTTT.

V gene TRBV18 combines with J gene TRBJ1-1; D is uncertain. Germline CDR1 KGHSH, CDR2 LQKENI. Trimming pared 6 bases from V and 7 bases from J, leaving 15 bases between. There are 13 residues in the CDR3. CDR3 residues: CASSPITQVEAFF. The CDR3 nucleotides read TGTGCCAGCTCTCCTATTACCCAGGTTGAAGCTTTCTTT.

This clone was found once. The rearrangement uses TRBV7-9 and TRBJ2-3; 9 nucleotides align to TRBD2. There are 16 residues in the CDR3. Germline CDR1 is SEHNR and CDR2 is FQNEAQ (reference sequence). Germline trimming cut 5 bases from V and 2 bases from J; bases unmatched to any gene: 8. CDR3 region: CASSPRLADTTDTQYF. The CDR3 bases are TGTGCCAGCAGCCCCAGACTAGCGGACACCACAGATACGCAGTATTTT.

The CDR3 nucleotides are TGTGCCAGCACCGCGACAGGGGATAGCAATCAGCCCCAGCATTTT. Translating gives CASTATGDSNQPQHF. V and J are TRBV6-1 and TRBJ1-5, with TRBD1 identical over 8 bases. This CDR3 is built from 15 residues. Germline CDR1 and CDR2: MNHNS and SASEGT. V was clipped by 7 bases and J by 0 bases; unmatched bases: 5.

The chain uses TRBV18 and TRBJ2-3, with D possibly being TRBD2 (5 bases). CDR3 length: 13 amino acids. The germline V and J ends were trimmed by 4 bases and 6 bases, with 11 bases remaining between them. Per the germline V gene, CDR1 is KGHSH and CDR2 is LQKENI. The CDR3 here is CASSRLPGDTQYF. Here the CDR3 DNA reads TGTGCCAGCTCACGACTACCCGGGGATACGCAGTATTTT.

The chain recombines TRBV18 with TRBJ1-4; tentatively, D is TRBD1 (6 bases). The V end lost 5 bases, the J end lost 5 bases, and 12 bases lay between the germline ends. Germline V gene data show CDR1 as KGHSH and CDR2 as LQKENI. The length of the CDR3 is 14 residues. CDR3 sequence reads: CASSSDSSNEKLFF. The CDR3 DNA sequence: TGTGCCAGCTCATCGGACAGTTCAAATGAAAAACTGTTTTTT.

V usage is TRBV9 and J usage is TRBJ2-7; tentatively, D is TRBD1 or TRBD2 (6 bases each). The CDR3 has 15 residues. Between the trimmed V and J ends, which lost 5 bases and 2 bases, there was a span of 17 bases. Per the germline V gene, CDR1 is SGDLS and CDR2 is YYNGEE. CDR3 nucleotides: TGTGCCAGCAGTCCCGAGGGGGGCTTAGCCTACGAGCAGTACTTC. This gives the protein CASSPEGGLAYEQYF.

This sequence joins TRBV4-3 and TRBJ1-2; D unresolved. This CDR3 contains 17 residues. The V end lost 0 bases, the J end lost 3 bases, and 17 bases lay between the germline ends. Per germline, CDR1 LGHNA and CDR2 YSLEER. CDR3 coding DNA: TGCGCCAGCAGCCAAGATTGGATCCACTTAAATGACTATGGCTACACCTTC. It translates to CASSQDWIHLNDYGYTF.

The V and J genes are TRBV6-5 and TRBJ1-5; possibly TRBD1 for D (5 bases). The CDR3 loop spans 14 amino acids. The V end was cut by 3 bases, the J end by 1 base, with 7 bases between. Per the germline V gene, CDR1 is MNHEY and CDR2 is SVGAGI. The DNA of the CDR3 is TGTGCCAGCAGTTATGGGGGAAGCAATCAGCCCCAGCATTTT. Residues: CASSYGGSNQPQHF.

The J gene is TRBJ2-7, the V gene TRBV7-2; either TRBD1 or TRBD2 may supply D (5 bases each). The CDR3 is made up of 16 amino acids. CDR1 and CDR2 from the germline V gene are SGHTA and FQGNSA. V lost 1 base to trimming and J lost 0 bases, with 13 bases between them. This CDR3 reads CASSLDSGPSSYEQYF. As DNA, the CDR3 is TGTGCCAGCAGCTTAGATTCGGGGCCGAGCTCCTACGAGCAGTACTTC.

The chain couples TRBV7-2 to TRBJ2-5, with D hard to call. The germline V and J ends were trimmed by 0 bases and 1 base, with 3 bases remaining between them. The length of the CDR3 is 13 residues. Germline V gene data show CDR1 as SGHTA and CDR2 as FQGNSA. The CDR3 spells CASSLARQETQYF. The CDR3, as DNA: TGTGCCAGCAGCTTAGCTCGCCAAGAGACCCAGTACTTC.

The CDR3 sequence: CASSSWGRRVGQPQHF. The CDR3 DNA is TGTGCCAGCAGCTCCTGGGGGCGAAGGGTCGGCCAGCCCCAGCATTTT. This chain links TRBV5-6 with TRBJ1-5; the D gene is possibly TRBD1 (6 bases). This CDR3 comprises 16 residues. Germline values: CDR1 SGHDT, CDR2 YYEEEE. With 3 bases removed from V and 7 bases from J, the gap between germline ends came to 20 bases.

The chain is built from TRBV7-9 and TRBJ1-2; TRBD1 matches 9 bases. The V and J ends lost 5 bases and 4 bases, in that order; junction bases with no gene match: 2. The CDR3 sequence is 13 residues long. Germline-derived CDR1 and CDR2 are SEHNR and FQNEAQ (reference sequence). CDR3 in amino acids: CASSPTGGYGYTF. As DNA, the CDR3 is TGTGCCAGCAGCCCGACAGGGGGCTATGGCTACACCTTC. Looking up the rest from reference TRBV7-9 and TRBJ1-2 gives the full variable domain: DTGVSQNPRHKITKRGQNVTFRCDPISEHNRLYWYRQTLGQGPEFLTYFQNEAQLEKSRLLSDRFSAERPKGSFSTLEIQRTEQGDSAMYLCASSPTGGYGYTFGSGTRLTVV.

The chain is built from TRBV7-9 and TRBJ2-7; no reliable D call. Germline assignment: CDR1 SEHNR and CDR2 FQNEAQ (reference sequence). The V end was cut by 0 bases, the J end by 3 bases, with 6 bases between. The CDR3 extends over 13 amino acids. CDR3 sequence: CASSLAFDYEQYF. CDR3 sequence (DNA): TGTGCCAGCAGCTTAGCCTTCGACTACGAGCAGTACTTC.

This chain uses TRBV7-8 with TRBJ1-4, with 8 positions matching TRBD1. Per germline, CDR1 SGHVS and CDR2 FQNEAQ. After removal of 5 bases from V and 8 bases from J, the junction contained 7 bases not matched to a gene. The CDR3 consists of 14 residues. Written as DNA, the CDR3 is TGTGCCAGCAGCATAGGACAGGGTGGGGAAAAACTGTTTTTT. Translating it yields CASSIGQGGEKLFF.

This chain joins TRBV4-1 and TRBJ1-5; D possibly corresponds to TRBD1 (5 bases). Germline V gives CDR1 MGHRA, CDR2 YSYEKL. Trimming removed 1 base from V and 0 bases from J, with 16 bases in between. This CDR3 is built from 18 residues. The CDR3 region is CASSQGGVGSDSNQPQHF. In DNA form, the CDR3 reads TGCGCCAGCAGCCAAGGGGGGGTGGGATCTGATAGCAATCAGCCCCAGCATTTT.

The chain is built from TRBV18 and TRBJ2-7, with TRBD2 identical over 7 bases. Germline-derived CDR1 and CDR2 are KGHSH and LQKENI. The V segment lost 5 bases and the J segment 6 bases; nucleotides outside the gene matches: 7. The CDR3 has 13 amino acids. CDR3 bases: TGTGCCAGCTCAATCCGGGGGGAAGGCGAGCAGTACTTC. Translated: CASSIRGEGEQYF.